The entry below describes one T cell receptor (beta chain). Germline V gives CDR1 LGHNT, CDR2 FRNRAP. The CDR3 sequence is 16 residues long. V lost 7 bases and J lost 4; bases outside the gene matches: 11. The source of the sample is a study of blood T cell repertoires in COVID-19. Across the study: Sites across the United States, Italy and Spain contributed samples from acute and convalescent COVID-19. PBMCs, B-cell-depleted T cells, or T cells were the source of the cDNA or gDNA that made up the material.

Per the original data handling: By means of reference gene primer amplification, nucleated cell counts were estimated. Using immunoSEQ multiplex PCR, the repertoire was profiled, and TCRdb retains in-frame clones only, with some absent. V and J calls plus clone size are reproduced from that table; the DNA served to infer D and trimming. The sample yields 200,000 to 300,000 clones, roughly 80% seen once. This receptor was obtained from an elderly woman with acute or convalescent COVID-19. The sequenced sample consisted of peripheral blood. The chain combines TRBV12-5 with TRBJ1-2, with 11 bases aligning to TRBD1. CDR3 region: CASAQDRGRFGYGYTF. CDR3 DNA sequence: TGTGCTAGTGCCCAGGACAGGGGGCGCTTTGGCTATGGCTACACCTTC.